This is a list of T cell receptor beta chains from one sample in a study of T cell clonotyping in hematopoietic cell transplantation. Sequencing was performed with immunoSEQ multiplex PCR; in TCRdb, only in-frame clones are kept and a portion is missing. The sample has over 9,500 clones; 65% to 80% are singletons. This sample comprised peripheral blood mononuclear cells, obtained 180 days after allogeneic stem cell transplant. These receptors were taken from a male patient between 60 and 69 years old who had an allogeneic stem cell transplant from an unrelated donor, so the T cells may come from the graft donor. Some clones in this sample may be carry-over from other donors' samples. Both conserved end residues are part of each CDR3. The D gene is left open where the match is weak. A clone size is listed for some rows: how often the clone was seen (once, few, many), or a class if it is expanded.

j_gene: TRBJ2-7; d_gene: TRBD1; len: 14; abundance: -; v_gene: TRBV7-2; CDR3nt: TGTGCCAGCAGCTTTACGACAGGGGGAGACGAGCAGTACTTC; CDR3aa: CASSFTTGGDEQYF
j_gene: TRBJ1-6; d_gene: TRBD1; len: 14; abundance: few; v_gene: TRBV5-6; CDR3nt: TGTGCCAGCAGCCCGACAGGGGGCTGGTCACCCCTCCACTTT; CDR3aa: CASSPTGGWSPLHF
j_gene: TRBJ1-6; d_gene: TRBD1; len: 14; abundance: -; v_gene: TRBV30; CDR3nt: TGTGCCTGGAGTGTGGACAGGAAGAATTCACCCCTCCACTTT; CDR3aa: CAWSVDRKNSPLHF
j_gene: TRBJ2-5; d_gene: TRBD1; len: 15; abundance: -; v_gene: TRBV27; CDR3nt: TGTGCCAGCAGTTTTAGTACTCAGGGGGCAGGGACCCAGTACTTC; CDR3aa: CASSFSTQGAGTQYF
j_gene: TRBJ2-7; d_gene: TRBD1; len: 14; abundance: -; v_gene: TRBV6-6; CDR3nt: TGTGCCAGCAGTTCCCGGGACAGGGGGCGCGAGCAGTACTTC; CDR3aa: CASSSRDRGREQYF
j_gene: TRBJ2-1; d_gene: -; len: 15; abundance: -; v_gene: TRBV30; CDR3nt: TGTGCCTGGAGTGCAGGGGCCCGCTCCTACAATGAGCAGTTCTTC; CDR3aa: CAWSAGARSYNEQFF
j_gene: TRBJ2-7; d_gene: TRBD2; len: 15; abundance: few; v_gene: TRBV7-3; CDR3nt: TGTGCCAGCAGCTTGATAGCGGGGGACTCCTACGAGCAGTACTTC; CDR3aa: CASSLIAGDSYEQYF
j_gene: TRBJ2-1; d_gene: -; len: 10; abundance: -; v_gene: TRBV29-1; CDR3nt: TGCAGCGTGGCCGGCTATGAGCAGTTCTTC; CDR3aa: CSVAGYEQFF
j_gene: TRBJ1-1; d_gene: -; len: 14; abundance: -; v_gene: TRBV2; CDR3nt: TGTGCCAGCAGTGGAGCGGGGATGAACACTGAAGCTTTCTTT; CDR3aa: CASSGAGMNTEAFF
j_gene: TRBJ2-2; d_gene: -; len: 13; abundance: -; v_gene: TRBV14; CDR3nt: TGTGCCAGCACGCAATATCACACCGGGGAGCTGTTTTTT; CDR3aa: CASTQYHTGELFF
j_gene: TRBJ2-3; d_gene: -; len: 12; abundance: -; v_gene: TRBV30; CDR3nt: TGTGCCTGGGGGACACCGACAGATACGCAGTATTTT; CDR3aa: CAWGTPTDTQYF
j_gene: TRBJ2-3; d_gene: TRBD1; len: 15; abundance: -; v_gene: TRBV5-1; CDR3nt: TGCGCCAGCAGCTTGGGAGGGACAGAACCGGATACGCAGTATTTT; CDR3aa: CASSLGGTEPDTQYF
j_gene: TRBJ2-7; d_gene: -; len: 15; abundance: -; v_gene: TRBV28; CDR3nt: TGTGCCAGCAGTCAAAGGGGCCCTTATTCCTACGAGCAGTACTTC; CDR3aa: CASSQRGPYSYEQYF
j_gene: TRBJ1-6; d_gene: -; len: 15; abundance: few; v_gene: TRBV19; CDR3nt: TGTGCCAGTAGTATCTGGGCAGGGCGGGACTCACCCCTCCACTTT; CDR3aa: CASSIWAGRDSPLHF
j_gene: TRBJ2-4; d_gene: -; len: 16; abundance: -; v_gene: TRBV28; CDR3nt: TGTGCCAGCAGTTTCCTCAGATCGGGGGCCAAAAACATTCAGTACTTC; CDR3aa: CASSFLRSGAKNIQYF
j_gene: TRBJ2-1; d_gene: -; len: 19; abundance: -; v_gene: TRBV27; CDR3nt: TGTGCCAGCAGTTTACGGGCTAGGGACAATCAAGGTCGGAACAATGAGCAGTTCTTC; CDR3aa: CASSLRARDNQGRNNEQFF
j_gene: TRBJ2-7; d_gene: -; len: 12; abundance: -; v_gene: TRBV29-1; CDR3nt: TGCAGCGTTAGCCAGTCCTTTGACGAGCAGTACTTC; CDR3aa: CSVSQSFDEQYF
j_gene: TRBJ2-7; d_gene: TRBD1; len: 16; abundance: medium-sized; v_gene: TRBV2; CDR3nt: TGTGCCAGCAGTGAATTTTGGACAGGGCAAACCTACGAGCAGTACTTC; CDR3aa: CASSEFWTGQTYEQYF
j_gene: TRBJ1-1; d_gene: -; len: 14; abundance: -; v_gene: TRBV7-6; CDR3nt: TGTGCCAGCAGCTCCTCGGGCTTAAACACTGAAGCTTTCTTT; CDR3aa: CASSSSGLNTEAFF
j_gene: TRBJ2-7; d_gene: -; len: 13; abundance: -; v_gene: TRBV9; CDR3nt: TGTGCCAGCAGCGTAGAAGGCGACTACGAGCAGTACTTC; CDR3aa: CASSVEGDYEQYF
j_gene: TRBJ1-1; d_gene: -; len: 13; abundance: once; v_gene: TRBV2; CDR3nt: TGTGCCAGCAGTGTTTTGCAGGACAATGAAGCTTTCTTT; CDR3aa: CASSVLQDNEAFF
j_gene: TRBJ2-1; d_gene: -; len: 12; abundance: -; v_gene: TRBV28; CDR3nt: TGTGCCAGCACCCTGGGGCTGGGGGAGCAGTTCTTC; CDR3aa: CASTLGLGEQFF
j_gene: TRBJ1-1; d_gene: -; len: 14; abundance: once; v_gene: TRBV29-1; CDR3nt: TGCAGCGTTGCCCAGGGAGGGTCGAACACTGAAGCTTTCTTT; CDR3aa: CSVAQGGSNTEAFF
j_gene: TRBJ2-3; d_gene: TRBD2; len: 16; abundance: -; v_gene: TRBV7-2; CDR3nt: TGTGCCAGCAGCTCCTATAGCGGGGCCAGGGGAGATACGCAGTATTTT; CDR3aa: CASSSYSGARGDTQYF
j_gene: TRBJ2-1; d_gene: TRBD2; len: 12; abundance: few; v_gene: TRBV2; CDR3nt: TGTGCCAGCAGTCCTAGCGGCAATGAGCAGTTCTTC; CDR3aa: CASSPSGNEQFF
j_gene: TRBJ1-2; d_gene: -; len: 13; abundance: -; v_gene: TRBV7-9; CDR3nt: TGTGCCAGCAGCCCCGACTGGGGCTATGGCTACACCTTC; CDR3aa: CASSPDWGYGYTF
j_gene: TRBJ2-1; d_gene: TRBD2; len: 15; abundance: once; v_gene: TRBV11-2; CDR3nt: TGTGCCAGCAGCGGGACTAGCGACTACTACAATGAGCAGTTCTTC; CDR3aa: CASSGTSDYYNEQFF
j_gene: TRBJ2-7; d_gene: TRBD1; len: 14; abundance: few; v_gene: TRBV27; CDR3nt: TGTGCCAGCAGTTTGGTTCAGGGGGTCTACGAGCAGTACTTC; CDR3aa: CASSLVQGVYEQYF
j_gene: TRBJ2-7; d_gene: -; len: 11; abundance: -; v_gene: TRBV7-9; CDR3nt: TGTGCCAGCGAAAGTAGTTACGAGCAGTACTTC; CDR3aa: CASESSYEQYF
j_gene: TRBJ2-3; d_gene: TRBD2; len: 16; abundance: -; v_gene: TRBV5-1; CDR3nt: TGCGCCAGCAGCCCGACTAGCGGGGTTAGCACAGATACGCAGTATTTT; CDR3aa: CASSPTSGVSTDTQYF
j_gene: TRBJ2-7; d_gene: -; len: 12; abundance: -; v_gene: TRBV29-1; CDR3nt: TGCAGCGTTGAAGTTCCAAACTACGAGCAGTACTTC; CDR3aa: CSVEVPNYEQYF
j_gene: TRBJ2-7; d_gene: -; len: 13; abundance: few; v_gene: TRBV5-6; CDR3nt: TGTGCCAGCAGCGTGGACAGTCGCTACGAGCAGTACTTC; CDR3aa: CASSVDSRYEQYF
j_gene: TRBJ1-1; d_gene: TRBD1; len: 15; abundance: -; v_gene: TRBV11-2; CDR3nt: TGTGCCGGCAGCGCAGGGGGTTCAAGGGACACTGAAGCTTTCTTT; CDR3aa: CAGSAGGSRDTEAFF
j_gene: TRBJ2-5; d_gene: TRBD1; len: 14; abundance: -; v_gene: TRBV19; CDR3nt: TGTGCCAGTAGAACCAGGGGGCAAGGGGAGACCCAGTACTTC; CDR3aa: CASRTRGQGETQYF
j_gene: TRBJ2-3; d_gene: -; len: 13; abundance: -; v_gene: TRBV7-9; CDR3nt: TGTGCCAGCAGCAACCAACAGGGAGATACGCAGTATTTT; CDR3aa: CASSNQQGDTQYF
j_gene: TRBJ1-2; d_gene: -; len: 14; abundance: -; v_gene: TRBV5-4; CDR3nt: TGTGCCAGCAAGATTGCAGTGCGGAACTATGGCTACACCTTC; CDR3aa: CASKIAVRNYGYTF
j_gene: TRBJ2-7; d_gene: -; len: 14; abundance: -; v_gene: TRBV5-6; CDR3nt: TGTGCCAGCACCCCACAGGGACAAGCCTACGAGCAGTACTTC; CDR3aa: CASTPQGQAYEQYF